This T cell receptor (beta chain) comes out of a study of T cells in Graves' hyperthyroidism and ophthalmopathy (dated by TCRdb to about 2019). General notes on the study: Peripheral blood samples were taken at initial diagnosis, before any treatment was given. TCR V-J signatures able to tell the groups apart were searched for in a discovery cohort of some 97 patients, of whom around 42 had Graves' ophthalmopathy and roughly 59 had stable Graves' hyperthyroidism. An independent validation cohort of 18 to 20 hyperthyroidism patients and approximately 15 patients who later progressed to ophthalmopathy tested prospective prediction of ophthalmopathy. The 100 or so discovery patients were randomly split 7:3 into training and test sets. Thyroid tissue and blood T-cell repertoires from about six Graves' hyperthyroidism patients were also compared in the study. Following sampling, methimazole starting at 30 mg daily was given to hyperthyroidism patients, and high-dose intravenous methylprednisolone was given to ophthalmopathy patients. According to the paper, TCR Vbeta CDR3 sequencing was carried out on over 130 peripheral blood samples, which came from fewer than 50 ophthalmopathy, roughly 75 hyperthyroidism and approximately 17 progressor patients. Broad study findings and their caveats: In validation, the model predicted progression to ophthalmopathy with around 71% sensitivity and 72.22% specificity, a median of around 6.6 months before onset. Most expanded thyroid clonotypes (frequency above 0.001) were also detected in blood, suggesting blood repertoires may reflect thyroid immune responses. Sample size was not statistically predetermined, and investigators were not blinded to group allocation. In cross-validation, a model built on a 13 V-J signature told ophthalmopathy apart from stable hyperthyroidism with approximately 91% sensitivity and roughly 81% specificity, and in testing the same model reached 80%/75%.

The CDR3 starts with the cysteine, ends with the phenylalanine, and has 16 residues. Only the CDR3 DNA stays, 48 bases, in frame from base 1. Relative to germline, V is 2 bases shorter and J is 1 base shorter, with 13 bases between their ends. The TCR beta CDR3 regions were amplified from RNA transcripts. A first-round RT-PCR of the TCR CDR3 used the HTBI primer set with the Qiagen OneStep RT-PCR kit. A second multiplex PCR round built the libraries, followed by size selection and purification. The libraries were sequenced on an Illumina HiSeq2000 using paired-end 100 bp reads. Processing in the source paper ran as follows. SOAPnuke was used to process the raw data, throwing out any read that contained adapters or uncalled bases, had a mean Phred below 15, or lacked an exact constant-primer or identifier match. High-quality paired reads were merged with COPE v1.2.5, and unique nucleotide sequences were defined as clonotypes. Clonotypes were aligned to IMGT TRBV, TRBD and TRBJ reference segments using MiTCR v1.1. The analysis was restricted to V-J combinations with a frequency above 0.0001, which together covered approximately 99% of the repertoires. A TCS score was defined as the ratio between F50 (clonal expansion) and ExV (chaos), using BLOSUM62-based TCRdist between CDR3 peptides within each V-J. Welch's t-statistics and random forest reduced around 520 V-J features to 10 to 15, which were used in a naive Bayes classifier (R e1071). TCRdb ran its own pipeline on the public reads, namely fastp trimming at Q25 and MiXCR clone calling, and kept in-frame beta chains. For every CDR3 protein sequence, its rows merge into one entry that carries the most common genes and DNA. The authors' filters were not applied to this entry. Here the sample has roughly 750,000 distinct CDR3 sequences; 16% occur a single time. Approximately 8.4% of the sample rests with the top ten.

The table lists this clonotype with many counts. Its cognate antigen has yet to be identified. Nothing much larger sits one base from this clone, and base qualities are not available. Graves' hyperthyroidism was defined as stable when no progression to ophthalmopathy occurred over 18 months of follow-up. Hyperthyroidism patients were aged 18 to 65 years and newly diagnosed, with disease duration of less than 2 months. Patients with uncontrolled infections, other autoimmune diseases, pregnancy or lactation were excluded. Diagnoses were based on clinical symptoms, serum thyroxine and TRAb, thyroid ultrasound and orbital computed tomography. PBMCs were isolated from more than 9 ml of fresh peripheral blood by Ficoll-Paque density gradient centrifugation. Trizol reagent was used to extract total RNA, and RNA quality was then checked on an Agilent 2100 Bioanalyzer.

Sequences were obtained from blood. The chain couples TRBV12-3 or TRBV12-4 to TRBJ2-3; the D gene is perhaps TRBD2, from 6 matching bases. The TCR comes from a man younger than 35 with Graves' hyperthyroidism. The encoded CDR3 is CASSLFATGGTDTQYF. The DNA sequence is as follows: TGTGCCAGCAGTTTATTTGCGACGGGAGGCACAGATACGCAGTATTTT.